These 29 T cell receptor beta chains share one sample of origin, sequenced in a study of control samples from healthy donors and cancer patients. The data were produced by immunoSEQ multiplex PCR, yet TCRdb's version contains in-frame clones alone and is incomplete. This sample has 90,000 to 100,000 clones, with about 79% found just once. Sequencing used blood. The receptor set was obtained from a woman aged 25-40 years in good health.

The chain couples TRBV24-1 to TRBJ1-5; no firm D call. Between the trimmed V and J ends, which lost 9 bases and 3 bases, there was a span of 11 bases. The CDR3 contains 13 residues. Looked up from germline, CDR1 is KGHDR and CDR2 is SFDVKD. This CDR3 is CATHRDINQPQHF. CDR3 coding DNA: TGTGCCACCCACCGGGATATCAATCAGCCCCAGCATTTT.

The CDR3 sequence: CASSLFLAGDGELFF. The CDR3 region has the DNA TGTGCCAGCAGCTTATTCCTAGCGGGGGACGGGGAGCTGTTTTTT. The chain couples TRBV7-2 to TRBJ2-2; 10 nucleotides line up with TRBD2. The CDR3 contains 15 residues. Per germline, CDR1 SGHTA and CDR2 FQGNSA. After removal of 2 bases from V and 7 bases from J, the junction contained 4 bases not matched to a gene.

CDR3 bases: TGCGCCAGCAGCTTGGCCCTGAACACCGGGGAGCTGTTTTTT. Translating gives CASSLALNTGELFF. The J gene is TRBJ2-2, the V gene TRBV5-1; D is unresolved. CDR1 and CDR2 (germline): SGHRS, YFSETQ. The CDR3 spans 14 residues. Between the trimmed V and J ends, which lost 0 bases and 1 base, there was a span of 4 bases.

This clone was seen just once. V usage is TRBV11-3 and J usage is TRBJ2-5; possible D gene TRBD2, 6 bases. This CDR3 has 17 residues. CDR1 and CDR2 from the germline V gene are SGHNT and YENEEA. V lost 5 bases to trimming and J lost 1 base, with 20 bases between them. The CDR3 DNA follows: TGTGCCAGCAGCCGGGGGACGCAGGGCAGTGGCCAAGAGACCCAGTACTTC. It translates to CASSRGTQGSGQETQYF.

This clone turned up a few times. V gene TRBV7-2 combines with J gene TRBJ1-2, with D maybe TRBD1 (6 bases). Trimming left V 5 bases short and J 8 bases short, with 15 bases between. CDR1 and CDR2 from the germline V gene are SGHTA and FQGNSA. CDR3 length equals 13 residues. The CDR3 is CASSRPGAGGYTF. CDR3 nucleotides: TGTGCCAGCAGCCGACCAGGGGCAGGGGGCTACACCTTC.

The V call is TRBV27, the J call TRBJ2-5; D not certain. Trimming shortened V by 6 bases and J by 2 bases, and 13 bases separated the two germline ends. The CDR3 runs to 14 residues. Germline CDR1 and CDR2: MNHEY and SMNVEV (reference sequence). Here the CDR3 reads CASRSLVGQETQYF. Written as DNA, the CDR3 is TGTGCCAGCAGATCCCTGGTCGGTCAAGAGACCCAGTACTTC.

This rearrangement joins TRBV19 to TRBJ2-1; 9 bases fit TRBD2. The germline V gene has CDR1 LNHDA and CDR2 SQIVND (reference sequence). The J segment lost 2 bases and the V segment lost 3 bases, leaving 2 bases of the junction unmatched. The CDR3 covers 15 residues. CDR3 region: CASSIAGGPYNEQFF. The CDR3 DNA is TGTGCCAGTAGTATTGCGGGGGGGCCCTACAATGAGCAGTTCTTC.

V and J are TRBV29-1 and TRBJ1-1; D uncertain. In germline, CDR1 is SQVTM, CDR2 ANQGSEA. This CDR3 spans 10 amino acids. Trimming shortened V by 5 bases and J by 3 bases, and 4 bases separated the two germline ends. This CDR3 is CSVSDTEAFF. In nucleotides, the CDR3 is TGCAGCGTTTCGGACACTGAAGCTTTCTTT.

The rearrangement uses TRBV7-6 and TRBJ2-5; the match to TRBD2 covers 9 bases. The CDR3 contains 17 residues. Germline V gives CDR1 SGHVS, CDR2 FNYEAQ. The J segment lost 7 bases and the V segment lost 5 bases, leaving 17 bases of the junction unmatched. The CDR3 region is CASSPSGSLAGRGTQYF. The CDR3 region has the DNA TGTGCCAGCAGCCCCAGCGGGTCCCTAGCGGGGAGGGGGACCCAGTACTTC.

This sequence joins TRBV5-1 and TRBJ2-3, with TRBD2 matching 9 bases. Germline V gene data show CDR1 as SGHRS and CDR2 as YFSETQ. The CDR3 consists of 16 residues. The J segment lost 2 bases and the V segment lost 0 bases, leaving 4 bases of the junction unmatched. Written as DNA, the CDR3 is TGCGCCAGCAGCTTGGAGCAGCGGGGGGTCACAGATACGCAGTATTTT. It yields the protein CASSLEQRGVTDTQYF.

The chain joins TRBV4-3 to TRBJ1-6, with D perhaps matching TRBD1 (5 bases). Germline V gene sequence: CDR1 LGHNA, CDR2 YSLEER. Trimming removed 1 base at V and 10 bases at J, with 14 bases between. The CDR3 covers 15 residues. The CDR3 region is CASSQVMDPGSPLHF. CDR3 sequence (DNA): TGCGCCAGCAGCCAAGTCATGGACCCAGGGTCACCCCTCCACTTT.

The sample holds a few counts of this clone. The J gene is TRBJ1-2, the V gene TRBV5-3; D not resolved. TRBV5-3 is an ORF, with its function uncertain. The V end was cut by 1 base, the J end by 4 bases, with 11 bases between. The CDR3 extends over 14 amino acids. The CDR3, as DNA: TGTGCCAGAAGCTTGCCAGGTAGTATCTATGGCTACACCTTC. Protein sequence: CARSLPGSIYGYTF.

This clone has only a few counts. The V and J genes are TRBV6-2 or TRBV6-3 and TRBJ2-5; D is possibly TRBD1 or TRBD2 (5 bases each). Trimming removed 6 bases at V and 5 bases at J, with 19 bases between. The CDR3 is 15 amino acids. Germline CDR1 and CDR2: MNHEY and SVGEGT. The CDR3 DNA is TGTGCCAGCAGCGGGGCAGCGACGAGGGAGGAGACCCAGTACTTC. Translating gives CASSGAATREETQYF.

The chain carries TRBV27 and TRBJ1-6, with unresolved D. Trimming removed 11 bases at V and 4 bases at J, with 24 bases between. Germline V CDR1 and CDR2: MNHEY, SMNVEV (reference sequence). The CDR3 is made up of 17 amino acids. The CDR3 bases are TGTGCCCATGAGTTTAGGAAGGGCCGACTTTATAATTCACCCCTCCACTTT. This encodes CAHEFRKGRLYNSPLHF.

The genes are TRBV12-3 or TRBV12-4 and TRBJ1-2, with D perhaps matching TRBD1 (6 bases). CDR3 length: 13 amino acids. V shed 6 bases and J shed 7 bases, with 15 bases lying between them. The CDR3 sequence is CASSRDQGTGYTF. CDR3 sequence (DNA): TGTGCCAGCAGCCGAGACCAGGGGACTGGCTACACCTTC.

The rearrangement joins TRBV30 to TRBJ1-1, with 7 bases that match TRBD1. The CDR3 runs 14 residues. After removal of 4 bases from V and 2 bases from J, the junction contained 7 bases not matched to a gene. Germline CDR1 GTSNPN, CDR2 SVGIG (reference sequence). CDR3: CAWTPGGKNTEAFF. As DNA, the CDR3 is TGTGCCTGGACCCCAGGGGGTAAAAACACTGAAGCTTTCTTT.

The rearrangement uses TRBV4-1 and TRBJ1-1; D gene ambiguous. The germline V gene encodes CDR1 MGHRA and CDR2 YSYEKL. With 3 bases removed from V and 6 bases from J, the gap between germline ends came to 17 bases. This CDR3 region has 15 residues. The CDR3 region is CASSQGPGDNSEAFF. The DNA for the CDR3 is TGCGCCAGCAGCCAGGGCCCTGGCGATAATTCTGAAGCTTTCTTT.

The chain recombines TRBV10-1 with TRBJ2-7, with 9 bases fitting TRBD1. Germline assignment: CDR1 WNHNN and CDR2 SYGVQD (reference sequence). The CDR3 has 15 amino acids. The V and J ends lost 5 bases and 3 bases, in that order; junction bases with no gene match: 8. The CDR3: CASSPGQGNLYEQYF. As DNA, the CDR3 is TGCGCCAGCAGTCCGGGACAGGGAAACCTCTACGAGCAGTACTTC.

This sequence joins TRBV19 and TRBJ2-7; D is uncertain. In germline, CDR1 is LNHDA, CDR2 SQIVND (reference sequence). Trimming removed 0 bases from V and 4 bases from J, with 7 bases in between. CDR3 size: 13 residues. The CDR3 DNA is TGTGCCAGTAGTATAGATGGAAGTTACGAGCAGTACTTC. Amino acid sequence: CASSIDGSYEQYF.

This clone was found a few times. The CDR3 loop reads CASSPIRGQGGTEAFF. DNA for the CDR3: TGTGCCAGCTCACCGATAAGGGGGCAAGGGGGCACTGAAGCTTTCTTT. The V gene is TRBV18, the J gene TRBJ1-1; 7 positions agree with TRBD1. Germline V CDR1 and CDR2: KGHSH, LQKENI. The CDR3 consists of 16 residues. The V gene end was trimmed by 3 bases and the J gene end by 4 bases; junction bases not matched to a gene: 11.

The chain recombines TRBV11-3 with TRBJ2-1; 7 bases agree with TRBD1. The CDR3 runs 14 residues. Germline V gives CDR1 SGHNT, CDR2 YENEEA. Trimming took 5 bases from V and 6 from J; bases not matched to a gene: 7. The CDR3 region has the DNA TGTGCCAGCAGCCCTCAGGACAGGCGCAATGAGCAGTTCTTC. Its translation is CASSPQDRRNEQFF.

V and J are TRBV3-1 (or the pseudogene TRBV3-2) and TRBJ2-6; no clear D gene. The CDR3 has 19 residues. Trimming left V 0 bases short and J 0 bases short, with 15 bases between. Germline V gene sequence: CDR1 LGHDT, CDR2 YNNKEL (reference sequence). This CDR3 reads CASSQDLSYSYSGANVLTF. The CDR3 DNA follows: TGTGCCAGCAGCCAAGATCTGAGCTATTCCTACTCTGGGGCCAACGTCCTGACTTTC.

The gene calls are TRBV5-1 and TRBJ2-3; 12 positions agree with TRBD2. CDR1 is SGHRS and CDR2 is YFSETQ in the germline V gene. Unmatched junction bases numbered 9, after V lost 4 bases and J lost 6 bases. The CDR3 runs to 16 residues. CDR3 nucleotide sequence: TGCGCCAGCAGCGGGAAACTAGCGGGGGGAACGGATACGCAGTATTTT. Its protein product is CASSGKLAGGTDTQYF.

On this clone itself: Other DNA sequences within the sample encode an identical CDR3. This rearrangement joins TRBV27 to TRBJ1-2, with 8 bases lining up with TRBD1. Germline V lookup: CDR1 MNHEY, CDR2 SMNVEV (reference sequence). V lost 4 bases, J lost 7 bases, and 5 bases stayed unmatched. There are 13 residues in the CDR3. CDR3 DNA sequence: TGTGCCAGCAGTTATGGACAGGGAGCTGGCTACACCTTC. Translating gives CASSYGQGAGYTF.

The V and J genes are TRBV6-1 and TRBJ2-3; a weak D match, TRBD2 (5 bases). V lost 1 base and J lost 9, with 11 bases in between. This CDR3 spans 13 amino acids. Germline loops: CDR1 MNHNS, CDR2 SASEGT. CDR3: CASSEVPLVTQYF. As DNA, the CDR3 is TGTGCCAGCAGTGAAGTCCCACTAGTCACGCAGTATTTT.

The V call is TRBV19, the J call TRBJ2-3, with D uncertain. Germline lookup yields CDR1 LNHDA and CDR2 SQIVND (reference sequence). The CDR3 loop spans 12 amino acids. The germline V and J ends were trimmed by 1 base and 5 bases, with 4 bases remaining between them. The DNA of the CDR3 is TGTGCCAGTAGTATAGGTGGAGATACGCAGTATTTT. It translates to CASSIGGDTQYF.

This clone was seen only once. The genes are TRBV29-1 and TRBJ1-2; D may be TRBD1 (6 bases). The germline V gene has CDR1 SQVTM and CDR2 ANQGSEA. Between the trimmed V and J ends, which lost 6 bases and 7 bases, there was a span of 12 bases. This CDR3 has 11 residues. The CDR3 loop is CSVGQHVGYTF. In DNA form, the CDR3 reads TGCAGCGTAGGACAGCACGTTGGCTACACCTTC.

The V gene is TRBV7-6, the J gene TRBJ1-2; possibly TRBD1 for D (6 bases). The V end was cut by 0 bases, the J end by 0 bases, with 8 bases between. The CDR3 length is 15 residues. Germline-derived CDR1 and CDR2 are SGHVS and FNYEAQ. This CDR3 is CASSLAQGANYGYTF. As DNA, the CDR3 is TGTGCCAGCAGCTTAGCACAGGGAGCTAACTATGGCTACACCTTC. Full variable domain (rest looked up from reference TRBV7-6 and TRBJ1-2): GAGVSQSPRYKVTKRGQDVALRCDPISGHVSLYWYRQALGQGPEFLTYFNYEAQQDKSGLPNDRFSAERPEGSISTLTIQRTEQRDSAMYRCASSLAQGANYGYTFGSGTRLTVV.

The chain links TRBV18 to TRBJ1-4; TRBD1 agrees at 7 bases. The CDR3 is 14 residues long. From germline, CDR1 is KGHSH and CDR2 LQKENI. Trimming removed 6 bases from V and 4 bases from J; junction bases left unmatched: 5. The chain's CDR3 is CASSHRGGNEKLFF. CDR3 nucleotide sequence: TGTGCCAGCTCCCACAGGGGCGGTAATGAAAAACTGTTTTTT.